These T cell receptor beta chains were read from a single sample in a study of blood T cell repertoires in COVID-19. The table came from immunoSEQ multiplex PCR; TCRdb's copy has only in-frame clones and leaves some out. The table includes 400,000 or so clones, 90% detected once. Material: PBMCs or T cells enriched from blood (not recorded which). The receptor set was obtained from a man aged 18 to 35 who had recovered from COVID-19. CDR3s include the opening cysteine and the closing phenylalanine or tryptophan. D genes are given only for firm matches. Only part of the rows carry a size: once, few, many, or a class if the clone is expanded.

d_call: TRBD2
j_call: TRBJ2-3
v_call: TRBV19
clone_size: NA
cdr3_aa: CASSELAGVISDTQYF
cdr3_nt: TGTGCCAGTAGTGAACTAGCGGGAGTAATATCGGATACGCAGTATTTT

d_call: NA
j_call: TRBJ2-7
v_call: TRBV5-5
clone_size: few
cdr3_aa: CASSPRGLGEQYF
cdr3_nt: TGTGCCAGCAGCCCCAGGGGTCTTGGCGAGCAGTACTTC

d_call: NA
j_call: TRBJ1-2
v_call: TRBV3-1/TRBV3-2
clone_size: NA
cdr3_aa: CASSQDWQGNYGYTF
cdr3_nt: TGTGCCAGCAGCCAAGACTGGCAGGGAAACTATGGCTACACCTTC

d_call: NA
j_call: TRBJ1-1
v_call: TRBV13
clone_size: NA
cdr3_aa: CASSLGRQEAFF
cdr3_nt: TGTGCCAGCAGCTTAGGGAGACAGGAAGCTTTCTTT

d_call: TRBD1
j_call: TRBJ2-1
v_call: TRBV29-1
clone_size: NA
cdr3_aa: CSARTGDSEQFF
cdr3_nt: TGCAGCGCCCGGACAGGGGACAGTGAGCAGTTCTTC

d_call: TRBD1
j_call: TRBJ1-6
v_call: TRBV7-9
clone_size: few
cdr3_aa: CASSFQGGYSPLHF
cdr3_nt: TGTGCCAGCAGCTTTCAGGGGGGCTACTCACCCCTCCACTTT

d_call: TRBD1
j_call: TRBJ1-1
v_call: TRBV19
clone_size: once
cdr3_aa: CASSARQGSGVEAFF
cdr3_nt: TGTGCCAGTAGTGCACGACAGGGTTCGGGGGTAGAAGCTTTCTTT

d_call: NA
j_call: TRBJ1-6
v_call: TRBV9
clone_size: NA
cdr3_aa: CASSVAVGMSSPLHF
cdr3_nt: TGTGCCAGCAGCGTAGCCGTGGGCATGAGTTCACCCCTCCACTTT

d_call: NA
j_call: TRBJ1-1
v_call: TRBV5-6
clone_size: NA
cdr3_aa: CASSREGTEAFF
cdr3_nt: TGTGCCAGCAGCCGGGAGGGCACTGAAGCTTTCTTT

d_call: TRBD1
j_call: TRBJ2-7
v_call: TRBV27
clone_size: NA
cdr3_aa: CASSPGQSYEQYF
cdr3_nt: TGTGCCAGCAGTCCGGGACAGTCCTACGAGCAGTACTTC

d_call: TRBD2
j_call: TRBJ2-2
v_call: TRBV5-6
clone_size: once
cdr3_aa: CASSFGLGVKNGELFF
cdr3_nt: TGTGCCAGCAGCTTCGGACTAGGTGTTAAGAACGGGGAGCTGTTTTTT

d_call: TRBD2
j_call: TRBJ2-1
v_call: TRBV4-1
clone_size: few
cdr3_aa: CASSPEWTSFLEQFF
cdr3_nt: TGCGCCAGCAGCCCCGAATGGACTAGCTTTCTTGAGCAGTTCTTC

d_call: NA
j_call: TRBJ2-2
v_call: TRBV18
clone_size: NA
cdr3_aa: CASSPPPGTGELFF
cdr3_nt: TGTGCCAGCTCACCACCGCCGGGGACCGGGGAGCTGTTTTTT

d_call: TRBD2
j_call: TRBJ2-3
v_call: TRBV3-1/TRBV3-2
clone_size: NA
cdr3_aa: CASSQDRGLTVADTQYF
cdr3_nt: TGTGCCAGCAGCCAAGATAGGGGACTAACAGTGGCGGATACGCAGTATTTT

d_call: TRBD1
j_call: TRBJ1-2
v_call: TRBV28
clone_size: NA
cdr3_aa: CASSFRDSYYGYTF
cdr3_nt: TGTGCCAGCAGTTTCAGGGACAGTTATTATGGCTACACCTTC

d_call: NA
j_call: TRBJ1-2
v_call: TRBV27
clone_size: NA
cdr3_aa: CASSLSRASGYTF
cdr3_nt: TGTGCCAGCAGTTTGTCGAGGGCCTCTGGCTACACCTTC

d_call: TRBD1
j_call: TRBJ2-1
v_call: TRBV13
clone_size: NA
cdr3_aa: CASSLVGQGDNEQFF
cdr3_nt: TGTGCCAGCAGCTTAGTAGGACAGGGTGACAATGAGCAGTTCTTC

d_call: NA
j_call: TRBJ1-2
v_call: TRBV4-1
clone_size: once
cdr3_aa: CASSLSPGGFYGYTF
cdr3_nt: TGCGCCAGCAGCCTTTCCCCGGGGGGCTTTTATGGCTACACCTTC

d_call: NA
j_call: TRBJ1-5
v_call: TRBV2
clone_size: NA
cdr3_aa: CASSETANQPQHF
cdr3_nt: TGTGCCAGCAGTGAGACAGCTAATCAGCCCCAGCATTTT

d_call: TRBD1
j_call: TRBJ1-2
v_call: TRBV7-9
clone_size: NA
cdr3_aa: CASRSRQGDYGYTF
cdr3_nt: TGTGCCAGCAGATCCCGACAGGGGGACTATGGCTACACCTTC

d_call: TRBD2
j_call: TRBJ2-5
v_call: TRBV5-1
clone_size: NA
cdr3_aa: CASSLGTSGPPGGETQYF
cdr3_nt: TGCGCCAGCAGCTTGGGTACTAGCGGACCCCCCGGCGGGGAGACCCAGTACTTC

d_call: TRBD1
j_call: TRBJ1-3
v_call: TRBV7-9
clone_size: NA
cdr3_aa: CASSPGTGPNTIYF
cdr3_nt: TGTGCCAGCAGCCCCGGGACAGGACCAAACACCATATATTTT

d_call: TRBD1
j_call: TRBJ2-3
v_call: TRBV2
clone_size: NA
cdr3_aa: CASSVYDRGTDTQYF
cdr3_nt: TGTGCCAGCAGTGTGTATGACAGGGGCACAGATACGCAGTATTTT

d_call: NA
j_call: TRBJ1-1
v_call: TRBV19
clone_size: NA
cdr3_aa: CATTDRNEAFF
cdr3_nt: TGTGCCACTACTGACAGGAATGAAGCTTTCTTT

d_call: TRBD2
j_call: TRBJ2-7
v_call: TRBV28
clone_size: NA
cdr3_aa: CASTSGVGEQYF
cdr3_nt: TGTGCCAGCACCAGCGGGGTGGGGGAGCAGTACTTC

d_call: TRBD2
j_call: TRBJ2-1
v_call: TRBV7-2
clone_size: NA
cdr3_aa: CASSSELAGGPREQFF
cdr3_nt: TGTGCCAGCAGCTCAGAGCTAGCGGGAGGGCCCCGGGAGCAGTTCTTC

d_call: NA
j_call: TRBJ1-1
v_call: TRBV28
clone_size: once
cdr3_aa: CASRQGTEAFF
cdr3_nt: TGTGCCAGCAGGCAGGGCACTGAAGCTTTCTTT

d_call: TRBD2
j_call: TRBJ2-3
v_call: TRBV11-2
clone_size: NA
cdr3_aa: CASSLGGLAGVTRDTQYF
cdr3_nt: TGTGCCAGCAGCTTAGGCGGACTAGCGGGGGTTACTCGAGATACGCAGTATTTT

d_call: TRBD1
j_call: TRBJ1-2
v_call: TRBV19
clone_size: NA
cdr3_aa: CASSPDRDYGYTF
cdr3_nt: TGTGCCAGTAGCCCTGACAGGGACTATGGCTACACCTTC

d_call: NA
j_call: TRBJ1-5
v_call: TRBV6-2/TRBV6-3
clone_size: NA
cdr3_aa: CASSYQDSNQPQHF
cdr3_nt: TGTGCCAGCAGTTACCAGGATAGCAATCAGCCCCAGCATTTT

d_call: TRBD2
j_call: TRBJ2-5
v_call: TRBV28
clone_size: NA
cdr3_aa: CASAHGSSGRAGETQYF
cdr3_nt: TGTGCCAGCGCCCATGGGTCTAGCGGGAGGGCCGGGGAGACCCAGTACTTC

d_call: TRBD1
j_call: TRBJ1-3
v_call: TRBV9
clone_size: few
cdr3_aa: CASSKTGRGNTIYF
cdr3_nt: TGTGCCAGCAGTAAGACAGGGCGCGGAAACACCATATATTTT

d_call: TRBD1
j_call: TRBJ1-3
v_call: TRBV19
clone_size: NA
cdr3_aa: CASNRGLSGNTIYF
cdr3_nt: TGTGCCAGTAACAGGGGATTATCTGGAAACACCATATATTTT

d_call: NA
j_call: TRBJ2-1
v_call: TRBV3-1/TRBV3-2
clone_size: NA
cdr3_aa: CASSQDQFVTYNEQFF
cdr3_nt: TGTGCCAGCAGCCAAGATCAGTTTGTAACCTACAATGAGCAGTTCTTC

d_call: NA
j_call: TRBJ2-7
v_call: TRBV5-1
clone_size: NA
cdr3_aa: CASSDGGSSYEQYF
cdr3_nt: TGCGCCAGCAGCGACGGGGGAAGCTCCTACGAGCAGTACTTC

d_call: TRBD1
j_call: TRBJ1-2
v_call: TRBV30
clone_size: NA
cdr3_aa: CAWRGDRDEGYTF
cdr3_nt: TGTGCCTGGAGAGGGGACAGGGATGAAGGCTACACCTTC